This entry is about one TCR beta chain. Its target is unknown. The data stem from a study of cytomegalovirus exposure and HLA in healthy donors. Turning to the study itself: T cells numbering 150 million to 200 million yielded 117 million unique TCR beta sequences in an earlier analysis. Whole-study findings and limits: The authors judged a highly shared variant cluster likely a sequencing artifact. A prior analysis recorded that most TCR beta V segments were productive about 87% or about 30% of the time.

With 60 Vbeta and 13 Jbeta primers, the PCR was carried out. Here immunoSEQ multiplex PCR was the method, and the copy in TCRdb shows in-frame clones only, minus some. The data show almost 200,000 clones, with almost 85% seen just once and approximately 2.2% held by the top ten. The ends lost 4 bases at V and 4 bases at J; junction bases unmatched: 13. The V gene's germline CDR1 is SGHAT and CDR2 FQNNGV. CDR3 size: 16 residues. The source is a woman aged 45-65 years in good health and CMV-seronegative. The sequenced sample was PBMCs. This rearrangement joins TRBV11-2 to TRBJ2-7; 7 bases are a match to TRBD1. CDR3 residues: CASSSLTGDISYEQYF. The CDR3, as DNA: TGTGCCAGCAGCTCATTAACAGGGGATATTTCTTACGAGCAGTACTTC.